This T cell receptor beta chain was observed in a study of identical twins. This clonotype was found many times. Its target is unknown. TCRdb recomputed calls from the 5' RACE reads with MiXCR, one row per CDR3 protein. The table records more than 600,000 distinct CDR3 sequences, about 18% of them present only once. J gave up 4 bases and V 4 bases, and 5 bases lay outside the gene matches. The CDR3 covers 15 residues. Study findings and constraints: Invariant cells of the MAIT and iNKT types might have partly distorted the zero-insertion analyses. The abundant beta clonotypes from cord blood had fewer insertions, and memory repertoires had none of this. Excess sharing between twins was weaker in beta out-of-frame sequences.

The same specimen was also included in a second study, on T cells expressing NK-cell markers. That paper states: Seven HCMV-seropositive donors and one seronegative donor made up the eight sequenced donors.

The clonotype comes from a woman under 30 in good health. Sequences were obtained from PBMCs. This chain connects TRBV12-3 or TRBV12-4 to TRBJ2-2; 8 nucleotides agree with TRBD2. The CDR3 nucleotides read TGTGCCAGCAGTTCCCGGGGGGGTGGCACCGGGGAGCTGTTTTTT. This codes for CASSSRGGGTGELFF.